This TCR beta chain was found in a study of type 1 regulatory T cells. Study information: An in vitro protocol generated T-allo10, a Tr1-enriched, alloantigen-specific CD4 T cell product.

TCRdb re-called the reads through MiXCR, storing one row per CDR3 protein. The sample lists over 55,000 distinct CDR3 sequences, around 63% occurring once. Turning to this clonotype: Its antigen is as yet unknown.

CDR1 LGHNA and CDR2 YSLEER come from the germline V gene. This CDR3 spans 16 amino acids. The V and J ends lost 1 base and 1 base respectively, with 11 bases between them. This receptor was identified in a human donor in good health. Sequencing was done on a sample of cultured T cells, either the whole culture or a sorted T cell fraction (not recorded which). Subset meaning: Tr1-enriched cell product generated in vitro against host alloantigens. V usage is TRBV4-3 and J usage is TRBJ2-4, with D hard to call. CDR3 sequence (DNA): TGCGCCAGCAGCCAAGTCCCCCTAGACGCCAAAAACATTCAGTACTTC. Its translation is CASSQVPLDAKNIQYF.